This T cell receptor (beta chain) was sequenced for a study of blood T cells in healthy people across ages. Only a few counts were recorded for this clonotype. Germline lookup yields CDR1 MDHEN and CDR2 SYDVKM. With V trimmed by 6 bases and J by 2 bases, 0 bases remained unmatched. The CDR3 is 13 residues long. Using a J-beta primer mix together with a sample-barcoded 5' primer, a second PCR was run for about 6 to 11 cycles. TCRdb reprocessed the 5' RACE reads via MiXCR and lists one record per CDR3 protein. The sample holds 600,000 to 800,000 distinct CDR3 sequences, around 50% seen once. The sequence came from a woman at least 80 years old in good health. Sequencing used blood. The V call is TRBV28, the J call TRBJ1-3, with 8 bases matching TRBD1. Written as DNA, the CDR3 is TGTGCCAGCAGGACAGGGGCTGGAAACACCATATATTTT. Protein: CASRTGAGNTIYF.